The clone carrying this T cell receptor (beta chain) was detected ten times or more. V gave up 2 bases and J gave up 4 bases; unmatched junction bases: 5. Germline V lookup: CDR1 DFQATT, CDR2 SNEGSKA (reference sequence). The CDR3 extends over 14 amino acids. This sample is drawn from a study of T cells in Graves' hyperthyroidism and ophthalmopathy. The source material, RNA transcripts, was used to amplify TCR beta CDR3 regions. The HTBI set primed first-round TCR CDR3 RT-PCR. TCRdb used MiXCR to reprocess the multiplex PCR reads, holding one entry per CDR3 protein. The profile shows more than 500,000 distinct CDR3 sequences, 14% to 15% of them singletons. In making diagnoses, clinical symptoms, serum thyroxine and TRAb, thyroid ultrasound and orbital computed tomography were all used.

The chain combines TRBV20-1 with TRBJ1-2; TRBD1 matches at 9 bases. This receptor was identified in a woman aged 40 to 50 with Graves' ophthalmopathy. Material: blood. CDR3 protein: CSARSGQGRYGYTF. The CDR3 DNA reads as TGCAGTGCTAGATCGGGACAGGGACGCTATGGCTACACCTTC.